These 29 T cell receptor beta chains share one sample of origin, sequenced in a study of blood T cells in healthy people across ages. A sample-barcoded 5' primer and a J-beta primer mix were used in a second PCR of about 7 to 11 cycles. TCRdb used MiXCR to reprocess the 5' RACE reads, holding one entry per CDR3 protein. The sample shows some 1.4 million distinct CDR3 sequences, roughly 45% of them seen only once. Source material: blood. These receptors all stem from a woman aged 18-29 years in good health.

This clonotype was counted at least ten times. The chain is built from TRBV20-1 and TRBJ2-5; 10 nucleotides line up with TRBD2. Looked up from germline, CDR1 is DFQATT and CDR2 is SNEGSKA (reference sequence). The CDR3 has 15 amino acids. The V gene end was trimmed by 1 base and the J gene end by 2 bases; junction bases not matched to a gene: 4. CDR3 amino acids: CSARGLLAGQETQYF. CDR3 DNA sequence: TGCAGTGCTAGAGGCCTACTAGCGGGGCAAGAGACCCAGTACTTC.

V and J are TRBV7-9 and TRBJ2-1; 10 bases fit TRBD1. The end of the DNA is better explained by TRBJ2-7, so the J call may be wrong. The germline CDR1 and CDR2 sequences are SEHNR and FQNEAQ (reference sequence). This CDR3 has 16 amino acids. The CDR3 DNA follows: TGTGCCAGCAGCGATAAGACAGGGGGCGCCCACAATGAGCAGTACTTC. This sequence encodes CASSDKTGGAHNEQYF.

The CDR3 nucleotides read TGCAGTGCTCTTAGGACAGGGGGCGATGAGCAGTTCTTC. This translates into CSALRTGGDEQFF. V gene TRBV20-1 combines with J gene TRBJ2-1; 11 nucleotides match TRBD1. V dropped 5 bases and J dropped 8; count of bases not matched to a gene: 5. CDR1 and CDR2 (germline): DFQATT, SNEGSKA (reference sequence). The CDR3 is 13 residues long.

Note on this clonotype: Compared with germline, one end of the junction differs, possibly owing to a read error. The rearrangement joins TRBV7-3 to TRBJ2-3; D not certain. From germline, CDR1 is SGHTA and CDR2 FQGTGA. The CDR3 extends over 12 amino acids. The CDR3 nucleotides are TGTGCCAACAGCTTAAATGCGGATACGCAGTATTTT. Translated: CANSLNADTQYF. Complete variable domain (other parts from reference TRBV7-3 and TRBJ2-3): GAGVSQTPSNKVTEKGKYVELRCDPISGHTALYWYRQSLGQGPEFLIYFQGTGAADDSGLPNDRFFAVRPEGSVSTLKIQRTERGDSAVYLCANSLNADTQYFGPGTRLTVL.

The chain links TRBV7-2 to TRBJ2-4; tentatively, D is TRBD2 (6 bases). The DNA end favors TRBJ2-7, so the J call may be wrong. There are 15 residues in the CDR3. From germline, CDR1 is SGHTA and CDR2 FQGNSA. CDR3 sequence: CASSFAGTNFHEQYF. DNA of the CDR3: TGTGCCAGCAGCTTCGCGGGGACGAACTTCCACGAGCAGTACTTC.

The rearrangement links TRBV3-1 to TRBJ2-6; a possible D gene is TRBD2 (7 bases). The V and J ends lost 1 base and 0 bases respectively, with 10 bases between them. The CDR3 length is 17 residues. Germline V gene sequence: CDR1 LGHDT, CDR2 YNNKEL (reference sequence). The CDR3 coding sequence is TGTGCCAGCAGCCAAGTGGGAGGGGGCTCTGGGGCCAACGTCCTGACTTTC. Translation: CASSQVGGGSGANVLTF.

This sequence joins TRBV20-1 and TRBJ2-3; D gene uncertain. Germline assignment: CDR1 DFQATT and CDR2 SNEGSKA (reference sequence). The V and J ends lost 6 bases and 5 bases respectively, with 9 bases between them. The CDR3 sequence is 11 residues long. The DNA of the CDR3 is TGCAGTGCCGAAATTGGAGATACGCAGTATTTT. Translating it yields CSAEIGDTQYF.

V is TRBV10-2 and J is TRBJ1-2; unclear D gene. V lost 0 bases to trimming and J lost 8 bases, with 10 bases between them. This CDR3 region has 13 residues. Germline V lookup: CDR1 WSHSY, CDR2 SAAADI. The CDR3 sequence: CASSESPFGGYTF. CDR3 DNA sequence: TGCGCCAGCAGTGAGTCGCCATTCGGCGGCTACACCTTC.

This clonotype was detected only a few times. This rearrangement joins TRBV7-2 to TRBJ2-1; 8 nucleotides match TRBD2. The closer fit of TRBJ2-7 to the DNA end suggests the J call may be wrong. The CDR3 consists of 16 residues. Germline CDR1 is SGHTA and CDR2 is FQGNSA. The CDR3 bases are TGTGCCAGCAGCTTGGCCCAGGCGGGAGGCTACAATGAGCAGTACTTC. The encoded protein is CASSLAQAGGYNEQYF.

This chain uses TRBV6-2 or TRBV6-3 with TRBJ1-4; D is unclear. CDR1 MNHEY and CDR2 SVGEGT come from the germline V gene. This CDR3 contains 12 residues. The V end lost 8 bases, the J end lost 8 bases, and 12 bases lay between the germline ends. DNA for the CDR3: TGTGCCAGCGGTCAATCCGAGGAAAAACTGTTTTTT. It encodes CASGQSEEKLFF.

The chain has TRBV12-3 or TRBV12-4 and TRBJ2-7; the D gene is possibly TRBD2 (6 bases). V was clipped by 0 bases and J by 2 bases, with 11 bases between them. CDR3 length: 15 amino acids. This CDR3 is CASSLAGLTPYEQYF. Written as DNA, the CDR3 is TGTGCCAGCAGTTTAGCGGGACTGACCCCCTACGAGCAGTACTTC.

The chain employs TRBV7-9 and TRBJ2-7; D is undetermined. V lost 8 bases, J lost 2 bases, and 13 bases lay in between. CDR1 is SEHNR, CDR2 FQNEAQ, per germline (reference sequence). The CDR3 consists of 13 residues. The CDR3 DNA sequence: TGTGCCAGCCGAAGAGTCGGTGCCTACGAGCAGTACTTC. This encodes CASRRVGAYEQYF.

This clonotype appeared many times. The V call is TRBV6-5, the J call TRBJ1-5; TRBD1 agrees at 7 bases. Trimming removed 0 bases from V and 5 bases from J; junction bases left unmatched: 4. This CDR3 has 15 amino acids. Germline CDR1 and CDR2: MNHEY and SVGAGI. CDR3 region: CASSYSDRADQPQHF. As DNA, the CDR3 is TGTGCCAGCAGTTACTCCGACAGGGCCGATCAGCCCCAGCATTTT.

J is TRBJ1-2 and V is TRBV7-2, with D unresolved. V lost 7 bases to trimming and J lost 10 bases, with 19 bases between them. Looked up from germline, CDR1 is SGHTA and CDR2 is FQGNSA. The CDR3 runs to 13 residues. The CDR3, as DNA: TGTGCCAGCACCGTGATGGGGTCTGAAGTCTACACCTTC. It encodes CASTVMGSEVYTF. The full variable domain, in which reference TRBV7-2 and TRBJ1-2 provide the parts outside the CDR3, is GAGVSQSPSNKVTEKGKDVELRCDPISGHTALYWYRQSLGQGLEFLIYFQGNSAPDKSGLPSDRFSAERTGGSVSTLTIQRTQQEDSAVYLCASTVMGSEVYTFGSGTRLTVV.

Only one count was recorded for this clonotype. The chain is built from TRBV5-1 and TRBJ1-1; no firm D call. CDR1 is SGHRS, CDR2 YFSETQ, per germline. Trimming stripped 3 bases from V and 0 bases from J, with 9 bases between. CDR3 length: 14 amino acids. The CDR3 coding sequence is TGCGCCAGCAGCTCTGGGAATATGAACACTGAAGCTTTCTTT. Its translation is CASSSGNMNTEAFF.

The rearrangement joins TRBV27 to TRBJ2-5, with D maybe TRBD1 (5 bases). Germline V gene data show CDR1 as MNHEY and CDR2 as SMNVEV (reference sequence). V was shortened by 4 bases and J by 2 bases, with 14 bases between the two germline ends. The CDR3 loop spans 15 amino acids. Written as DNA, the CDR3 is TGTGCCAGCAGTTCGCGACAGTCCCGACAAGAGACCCAGTACTTC. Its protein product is CASSSRQSRQETQYF.

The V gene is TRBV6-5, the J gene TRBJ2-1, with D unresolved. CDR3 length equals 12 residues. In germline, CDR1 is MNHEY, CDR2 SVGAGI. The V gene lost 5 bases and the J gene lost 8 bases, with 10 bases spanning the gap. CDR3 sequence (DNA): TGTGCCAGCAGTGACCTTAGGGATGAGCAGTTCTTC. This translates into CASSDLRDEQFF.

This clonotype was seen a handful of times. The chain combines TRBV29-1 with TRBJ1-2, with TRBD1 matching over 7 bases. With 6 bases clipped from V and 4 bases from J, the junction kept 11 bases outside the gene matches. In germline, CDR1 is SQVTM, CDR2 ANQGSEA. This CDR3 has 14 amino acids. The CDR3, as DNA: TGCAGCGTCCGCGAAACGGGACAGCTCTATGGCTACACCTTC. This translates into CSVRETGQLYGYTF. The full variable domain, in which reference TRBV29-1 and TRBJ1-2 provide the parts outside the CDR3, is SAVISQKPSRDICQRGTSLTIQCQVDSQVTMMFWYRQQPGQSLTLIATANQGSEATYESGFVIDKFPISRPNLTFSTLTVSNMSPEDSSIYLCSVRETGQLYGYTFGSGTRLTVV.

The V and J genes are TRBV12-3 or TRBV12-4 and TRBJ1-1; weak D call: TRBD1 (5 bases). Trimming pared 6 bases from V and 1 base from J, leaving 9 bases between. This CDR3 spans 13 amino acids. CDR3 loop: CASSWDENTEAFF. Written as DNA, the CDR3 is TGTGCCAGCAGCTGGGACGAGAACACTGAAGCTTTCTTT.

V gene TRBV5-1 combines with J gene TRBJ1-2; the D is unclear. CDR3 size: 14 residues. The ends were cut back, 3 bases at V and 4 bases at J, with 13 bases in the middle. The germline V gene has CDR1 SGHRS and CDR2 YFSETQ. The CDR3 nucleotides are TGCGCCAGCAGCTCGGTCGGGGTAGGCTATGGCTACACCTTC. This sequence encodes CASSSVGVGYGYTF.

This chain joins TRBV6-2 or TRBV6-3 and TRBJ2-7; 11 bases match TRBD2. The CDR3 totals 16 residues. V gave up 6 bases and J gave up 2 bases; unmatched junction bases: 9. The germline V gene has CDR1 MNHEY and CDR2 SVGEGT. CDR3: CASRTTGTSGTYEQYF. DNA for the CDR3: TGTGCCAGCAGGACCACCGGGACTAGCGGAACCTACGAGCAGTACTTC.

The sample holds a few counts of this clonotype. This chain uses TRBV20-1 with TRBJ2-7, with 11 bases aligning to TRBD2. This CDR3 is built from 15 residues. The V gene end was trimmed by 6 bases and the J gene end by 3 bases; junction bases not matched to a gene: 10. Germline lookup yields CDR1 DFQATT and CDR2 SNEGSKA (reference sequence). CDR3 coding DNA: TGCAGTGCCAAAGAACTAGCGGGAGCGAACTACGAGCAGTACTTC. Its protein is CSAKELAGANYEQYF.

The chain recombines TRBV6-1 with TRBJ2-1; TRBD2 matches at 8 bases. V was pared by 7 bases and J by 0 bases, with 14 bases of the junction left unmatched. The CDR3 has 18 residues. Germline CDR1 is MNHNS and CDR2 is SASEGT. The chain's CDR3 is CASTTRLAGRLSYNEQFF. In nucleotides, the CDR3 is TGTGCCAGCACGACCCGGCTAGCGGGTCGCCTCTCCTACAATGAGCAGTTCTTC.

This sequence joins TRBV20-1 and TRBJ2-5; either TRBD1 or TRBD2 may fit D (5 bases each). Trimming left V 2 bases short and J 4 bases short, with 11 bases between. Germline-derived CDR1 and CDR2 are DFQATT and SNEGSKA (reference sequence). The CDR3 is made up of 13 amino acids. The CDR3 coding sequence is TGCAGTGCTAGATGGGGGTTGGGAGAGACCCAGTACTTC. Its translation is CSARWGLGETQYF.

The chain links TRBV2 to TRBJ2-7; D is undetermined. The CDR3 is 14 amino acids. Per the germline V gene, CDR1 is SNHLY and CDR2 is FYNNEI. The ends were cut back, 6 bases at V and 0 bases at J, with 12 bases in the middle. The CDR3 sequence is CASRVSAGSYEQYF. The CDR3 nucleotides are TGTGCCAGCAGGGTCAGCGCAGGCTCCTACGAGCAGTACTTC. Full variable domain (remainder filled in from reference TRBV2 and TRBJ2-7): EPEVTQTPSHQVTQMGQEVILRCVPISNHLYFYWYRQILGQKVEFLVSFYNNEISEKSEIFDDQFSVERPDGSNFTLKIRSTKLEDSAMYFCASRVSAGSYEQYFGPGTRLTVT.

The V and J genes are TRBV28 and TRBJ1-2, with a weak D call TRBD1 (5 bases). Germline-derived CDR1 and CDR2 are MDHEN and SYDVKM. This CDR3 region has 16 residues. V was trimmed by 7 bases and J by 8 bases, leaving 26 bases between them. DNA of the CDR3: TGTGCCAGCACCCCATCCTTTCAGGGCCTCCGGGGCGGCTACACCTTC. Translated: CASTPSFQGLRGGYTF.

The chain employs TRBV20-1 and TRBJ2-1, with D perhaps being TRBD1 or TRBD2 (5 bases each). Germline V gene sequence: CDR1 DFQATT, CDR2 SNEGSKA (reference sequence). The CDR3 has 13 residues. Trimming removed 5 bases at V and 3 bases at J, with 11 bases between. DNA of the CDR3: TGCAGTGCTCTGGGACGGATCTACAATGAGCAGTTCTTC. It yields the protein CSALGRIYNEQFF.

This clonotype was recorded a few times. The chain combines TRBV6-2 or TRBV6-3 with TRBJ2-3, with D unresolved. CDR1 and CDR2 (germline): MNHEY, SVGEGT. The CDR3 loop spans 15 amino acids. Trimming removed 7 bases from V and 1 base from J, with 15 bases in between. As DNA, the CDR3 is TGTGCCAGCACCTACACCCCGATGGGCACAGATACGCAGTATTTT. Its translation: CASTYTPMGTDTQYF.

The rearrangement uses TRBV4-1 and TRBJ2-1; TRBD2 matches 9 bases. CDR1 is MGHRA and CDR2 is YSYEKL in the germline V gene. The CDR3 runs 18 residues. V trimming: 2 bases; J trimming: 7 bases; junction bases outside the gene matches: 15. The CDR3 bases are TGCGCCAGCAGCCAACGCCCCCCGGGGCTAGCGGGATCTAATGAGCAGTTCTTC. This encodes CASSQRPPGLAGSNEQFF.